This T cell receptor beta chain was documented in a study of T cell repertoires in cytomegalovirus infection. Overall study: Indications of both CMV infection and matching HLA type were provided by public TCR beta signatures. Overall study findings and caveats: Summed public TCR beta family frequency identified CMV carriers bearing the relevant HLA. Dominating the ex vivo response were HLA-C-restricted CMV-specific TCR beta clonotypes.

Germline loops: CDR1 MDHEN, CDR2 SYDVKM. With 4 bases clipped from V and 0 bases from J, the junction kept 6 bases outside the gene matches. The CDR3 totals 17 residues. Worth noting for this clonotype: Its specificity is unknown.

MiXCR, run by TCRdb on the reads, gives a single entry per CDR3 protein. The sample lists 400,000 to 550,000 distinct CDR3 sequences; 11% were seen once. This clonotype was obtained from a human donor in good health (CMV status not recorded). Some clones in this sample may be carry-over from other donors' samples. Specimen: PBMCs. The chain carries TRBV28 and TRBJ2-5; 12 bases map to TRBD2. Here the CDR3 reads CASSSPTSGRYQETQYF. The CDR3 DNA is TGTGCCAGCAGTTCTCCGACTAGCGGGAGATACCAAGAGACCCAGTACTTC.